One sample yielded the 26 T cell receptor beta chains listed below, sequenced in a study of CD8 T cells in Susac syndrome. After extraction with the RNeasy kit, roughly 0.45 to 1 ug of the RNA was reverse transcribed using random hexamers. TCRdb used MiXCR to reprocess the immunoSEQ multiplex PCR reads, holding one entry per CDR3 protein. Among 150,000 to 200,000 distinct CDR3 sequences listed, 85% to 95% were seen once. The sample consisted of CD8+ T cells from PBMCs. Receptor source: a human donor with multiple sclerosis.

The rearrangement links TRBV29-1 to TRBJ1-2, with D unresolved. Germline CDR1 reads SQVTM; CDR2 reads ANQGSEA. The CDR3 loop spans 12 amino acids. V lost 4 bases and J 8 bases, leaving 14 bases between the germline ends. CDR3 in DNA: TGCAGCGTTGTGCCGTCCCTGGGAGGCTACACCTTC. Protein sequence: CSVVPSLGGYTF.

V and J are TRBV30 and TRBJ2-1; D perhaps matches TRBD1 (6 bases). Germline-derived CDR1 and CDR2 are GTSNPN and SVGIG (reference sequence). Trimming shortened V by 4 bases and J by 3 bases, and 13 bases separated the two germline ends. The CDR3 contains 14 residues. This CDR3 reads CAWTPRGVYNEQFF. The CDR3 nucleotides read TGTGCCTGGACGCCCAGGGGAGTCTACAATGAGCAGTTCTTC.

The CDR3 nucleotides are TGCAGTGCTAGACCCTCTGGAATCTACGAGCAGTACTTC. This encodes CSARPSGIYEQYF. This chain joins TRBV20-1 and TRBJ2-7; D not certain. This CDR3 contains 13 residues. Germline V CDR1 and CDR2: DFQATT, SNEGSKA (reference sequence). Trimming shortened V by 2 bases and J by 3 bases, and 11 bases separated the two germline ends.

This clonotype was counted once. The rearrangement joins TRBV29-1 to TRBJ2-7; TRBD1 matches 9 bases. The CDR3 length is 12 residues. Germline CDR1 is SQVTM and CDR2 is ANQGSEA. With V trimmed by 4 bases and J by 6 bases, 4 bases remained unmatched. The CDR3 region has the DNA TGCAGCGTTGTGGGACAGGGTGGCGAGCAGTACTTC. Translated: CSVVGQGGEQYF.

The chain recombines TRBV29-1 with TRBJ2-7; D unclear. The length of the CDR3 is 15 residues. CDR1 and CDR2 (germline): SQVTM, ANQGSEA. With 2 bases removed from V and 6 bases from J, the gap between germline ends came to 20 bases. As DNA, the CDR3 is TGCAGCGTTGAAACACCCTTCGCCGGATCGTTCGAGCAGTACTTC. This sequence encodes CSVETPFAGSFEQYF.

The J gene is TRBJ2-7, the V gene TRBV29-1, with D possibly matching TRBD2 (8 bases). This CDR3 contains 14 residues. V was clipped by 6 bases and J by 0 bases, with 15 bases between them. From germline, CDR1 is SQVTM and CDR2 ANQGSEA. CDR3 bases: TGCAGCGTCCGCGGGGGGACAGCCTCCTACGAGCAGTACTTC. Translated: CSVRGGTASYEQYF.

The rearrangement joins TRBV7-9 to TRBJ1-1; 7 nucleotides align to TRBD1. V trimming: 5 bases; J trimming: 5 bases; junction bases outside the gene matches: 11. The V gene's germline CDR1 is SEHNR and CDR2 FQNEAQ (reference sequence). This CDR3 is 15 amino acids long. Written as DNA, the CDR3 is TGTGCCAGCAGCCCTGCTACAGGGGATTGGACTGAAGCTTTCTTT. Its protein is CASSPATGDWTEAFF.

The CDR3 DNA reads TGCGCCAGCAGCTTGGCCCTCGATGAGCAGTTCTTC. Its translation: CASSLALDEQFF. The V call is TRBV5-1, the J call TRBJ2-1; D uncertain. CDR1 and CDR2 from the germline V gene are SGHRS and YFSETQ. Trimming removed 0 bases at V and 8 bases at J, with 6 bases between. This CDR3 comprises 12 residues.

CDR3 sequence reads: CASTTGGTRFGPTQYF. The CDR3 DNA follows: TGTGCCAGCACCACAGGGGGGACGAGGTTCGGACCGACCCAGTACTTC. This chain connects TRBV7-9 to TRBJ2-5, with 8 nucleotides matching TRBD1. J was trimmed by 7 bases and V by 7 bases; bases with no gene match: 17. The CDR3 length is 16 residues. In germline, CDR1 is SEHNR, CDR2 FQNEAQ (reference sequence).

CDR3 sequence reads: CAWSVRDRILRGEQYF. CDR3 bases: TGTGCCTGGAGTGTACGGGACAGAATCCTAAGGGGCGAGCAGTACTTC. The chain carries TRBV30 and TRBJ2-7; 7 nucleotides agree with TRBD1. V shed 0 bases and J 6 bases; nucleotides not matched to a gene: 14. Germline V gene data show CDR1 as GTSNPN and CDR2 as SVGIG (reference sequence). The CDR3 has 16 amino acids.

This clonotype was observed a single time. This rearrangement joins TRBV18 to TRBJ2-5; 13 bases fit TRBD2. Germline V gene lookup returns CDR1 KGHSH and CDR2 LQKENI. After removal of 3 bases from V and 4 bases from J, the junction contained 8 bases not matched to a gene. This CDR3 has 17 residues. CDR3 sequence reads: CASSPPWTSGSRETQYF. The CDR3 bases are TGTGCCAGCTCACCTCCTTGGACTAGCGGGAGTCGAGAGACCCAGTACTTC.

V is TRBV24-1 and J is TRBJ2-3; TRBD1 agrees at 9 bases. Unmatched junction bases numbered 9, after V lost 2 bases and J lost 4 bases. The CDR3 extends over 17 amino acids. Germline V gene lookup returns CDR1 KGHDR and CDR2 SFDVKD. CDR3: CATSDSSGTGIADTQYF. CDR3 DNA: TGTGCCACCAGTGATTCCTCCGGGACAGGGATTGCAGATACGCAGTATTTT.

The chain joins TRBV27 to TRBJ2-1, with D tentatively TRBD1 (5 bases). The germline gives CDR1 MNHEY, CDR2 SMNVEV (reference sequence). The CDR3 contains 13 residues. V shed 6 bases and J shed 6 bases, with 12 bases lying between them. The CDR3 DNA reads TGTGCCAGCAGGGCAGGGTATACCAATGAGCAGTTCTTC. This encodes CASRAGYTNEQFF.

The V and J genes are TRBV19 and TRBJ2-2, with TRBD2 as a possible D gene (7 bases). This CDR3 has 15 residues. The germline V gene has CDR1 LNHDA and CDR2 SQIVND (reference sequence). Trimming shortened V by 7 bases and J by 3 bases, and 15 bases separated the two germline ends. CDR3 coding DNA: TGTGCCAGTAAGGACGGGGGGCCGTACACCGGGGAGCTGTTTTTT. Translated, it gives CASKDGGPYTGELFF.

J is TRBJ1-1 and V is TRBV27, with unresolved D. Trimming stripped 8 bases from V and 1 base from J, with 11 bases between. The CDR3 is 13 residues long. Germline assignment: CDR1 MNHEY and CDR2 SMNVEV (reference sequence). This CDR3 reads CASGLTRNTEAFF. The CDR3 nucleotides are TGTGCCAGCGGACTAACGAGGAACACTGAAGCTTTCTTT.

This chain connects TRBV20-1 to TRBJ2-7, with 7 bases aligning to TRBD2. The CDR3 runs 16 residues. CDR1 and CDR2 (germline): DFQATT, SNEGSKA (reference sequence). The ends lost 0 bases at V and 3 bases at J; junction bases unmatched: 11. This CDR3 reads CSARDSGSGVRYEQYF. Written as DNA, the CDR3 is TGCAGTGCTAGAGACTCGGGGAGCGGGGTTCGCTACGAGCAGTACTTC.

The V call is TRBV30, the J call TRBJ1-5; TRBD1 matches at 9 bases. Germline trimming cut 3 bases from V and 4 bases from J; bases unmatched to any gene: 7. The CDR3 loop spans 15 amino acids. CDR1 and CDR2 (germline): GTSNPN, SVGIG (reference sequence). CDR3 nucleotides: TGTGCCTGGAGGGTCTCGGGACAGGGAAATCAGCCCCAGCATTTT. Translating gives CAWRVSGQGNQPQHF.

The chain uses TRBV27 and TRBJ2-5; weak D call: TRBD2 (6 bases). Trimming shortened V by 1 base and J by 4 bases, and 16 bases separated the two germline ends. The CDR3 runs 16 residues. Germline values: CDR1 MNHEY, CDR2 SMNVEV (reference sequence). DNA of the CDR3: TGTGCCAGCAGTTTATACCCCGGGGGTCCCCCAGAGACCCAGTACTTC. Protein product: CASSLYPGGPPETQYF.

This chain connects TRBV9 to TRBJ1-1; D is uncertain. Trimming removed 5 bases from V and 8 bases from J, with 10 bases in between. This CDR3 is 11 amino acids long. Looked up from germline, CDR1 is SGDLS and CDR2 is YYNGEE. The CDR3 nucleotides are TGTGCCAGCAGTGGTACGGGGGAAGCTTTCTTT. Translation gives CASSGTGEAFF.

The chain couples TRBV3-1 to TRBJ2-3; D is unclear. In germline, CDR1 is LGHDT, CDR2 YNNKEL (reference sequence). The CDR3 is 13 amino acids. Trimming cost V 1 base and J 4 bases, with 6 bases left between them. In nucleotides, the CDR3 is TGTGCCAGCAGCCAAGTCGTGTCAGATACGCAGTATTTT. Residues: CASSQVVSDTQYF.

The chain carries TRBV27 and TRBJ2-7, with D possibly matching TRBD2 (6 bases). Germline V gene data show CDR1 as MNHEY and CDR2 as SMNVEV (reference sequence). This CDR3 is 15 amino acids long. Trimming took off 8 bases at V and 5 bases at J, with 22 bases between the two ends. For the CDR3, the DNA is TGTGCCAGCTCCCCATCTGGACCGGGACTGCACGAGCAGTACTTC. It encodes CASSPSGPGLHEQYF.

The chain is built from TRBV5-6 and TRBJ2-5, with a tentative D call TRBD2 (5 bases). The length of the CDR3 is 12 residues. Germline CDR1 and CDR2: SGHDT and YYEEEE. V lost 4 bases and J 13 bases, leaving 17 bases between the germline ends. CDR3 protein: CASSTSGLNRYF. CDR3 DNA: TGTGCCAGCAGCACGAGCGGCCTCAATAGGTACTTC.

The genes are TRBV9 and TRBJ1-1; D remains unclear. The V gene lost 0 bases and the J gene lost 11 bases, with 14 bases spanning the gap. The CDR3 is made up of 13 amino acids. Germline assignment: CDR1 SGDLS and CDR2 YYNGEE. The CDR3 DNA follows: TGTGCCAGCAGCGTAGACATCGGGTCTCCCGCTTTCTTT. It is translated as CASSVDIGSPAFF.

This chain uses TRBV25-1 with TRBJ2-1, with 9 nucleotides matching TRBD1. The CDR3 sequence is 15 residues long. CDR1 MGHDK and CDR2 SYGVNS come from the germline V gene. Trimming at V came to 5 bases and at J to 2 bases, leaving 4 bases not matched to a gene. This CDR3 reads CASSTGTGPYNEQFF. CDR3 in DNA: TGTGCCAGCAGTACCGGGACAGGGCCCTACAATGAGCAGTTCTTC. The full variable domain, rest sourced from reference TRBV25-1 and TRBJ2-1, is EADIYQTPRYLVIGTGKKITLECSQTMGHDKMYWYQQDPGMELHLIHYSYGVNSTEKGDLSSESTVSRIRTEHFPLTLESARPSHTSQYLCASSTGTGPYNEQFFGPGTRLTVL.

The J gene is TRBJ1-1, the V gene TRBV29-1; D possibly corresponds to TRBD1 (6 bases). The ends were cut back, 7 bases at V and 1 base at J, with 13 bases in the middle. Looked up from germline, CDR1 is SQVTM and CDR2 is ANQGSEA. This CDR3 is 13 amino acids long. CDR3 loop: CSGFTGRNTEAFF. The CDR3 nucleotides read TGCAGCGGTTTTACAGGGCGGAACACTGAAGCTTTCTTT.

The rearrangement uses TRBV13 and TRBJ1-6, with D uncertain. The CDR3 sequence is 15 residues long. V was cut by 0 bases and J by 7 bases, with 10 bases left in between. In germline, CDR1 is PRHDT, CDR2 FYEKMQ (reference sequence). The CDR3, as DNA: TGTGCCAGCAGCTTAGGAGCCGTGAGCAATTCACCCCTCCACTTT. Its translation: CASSLGAVSNSPLHF.